Listed below are T cell receptor beta chains from one sample, sequenced in a study of shared clonotypes between healthy human individuals. The data were produced by immunoSEQ multiplex PCR, yet TCRdb's version contains in-frame clones alone and is incomplete. The sample lists roughly 2.1 million clones; just over 90% were seen once. Sequenced: naive CD8+ T cells from PBMCs. Receptors originate from a man between 18 and 35 years old in good health. Some clones in this sample may be carry-over from other donors' samples. The CDR3 runs from the conserved cysteine through the conserved F or W. D genes are given only for firm matches. Clone size is stated in some rows and not others, as once, few, many or a class when expanded.

V: TRBV21-1
J: TRBJ1-2
D: -
size: -
CDR3: CASSSKQGRRSYTF
DNA: TGTGCCAGCAGCAGCAAACAGGGACGCCGGAGCTACACCTTC

V: TRBV10-2
J: TRBJ2-3
D: -
size: -
CDR3: CASRVEGVSSTDTQYF
DNA: TGCGCCAGCAGAGTAGAAGGAGTTTCTAGCACAGATACGCAGTATTTT

V: TRBV28
J: TRBJ2-7
D: -
size: -
CDR3: CASSWGLATYEQYF
DNA: TGTGCCAGCAGTTGGGGCCTCGCAACCTACGAGCAGTACTTC

V: TRBV5-1
J: TRBJ1-1
D: -
size: -
CDR3: CASSSHTDGNTEAFF
DNA: TGCGCCAGCAGCTCCCACACGGACGGGAACACTGAAGCTTTCTTT

V: TRBV29-1
J: TRBJ2-1
D: TRBD1
size: -
CDR3: CSVAGTGSYNEQFF
DNA: TGCAGCGTAGCCGGGACAGGGTCCTACAATGAGCAGTTCTTC

V: TRBV7-9
J: TRBJ2-7
D: TRBD1
size: -
CDR3: CASSGGDRPYEQYF
DNA: TGTGCCAGCAGCGGTGGGGACAGACCCTACGAGCAGTACTTC

V: TRBV5-8
J: TRBJ2-1
D: -
size: -
CDR3: CASSWDTNEQFF
DNA: TGTGCCAGCAGTTGGGACACCAATGAGCAGTTCTTC

V: TRBV27
J: TRBJ2-1
D: -
size: -
CDR3: CASSFTAYNEQFF
DNA: TGTGCCAGCAGTTTTACGGCCTACAATGAGCAGTTCTTC

V: TRBV29-1
J: TRBJ1-1
D: -
size: -
CDR3: CSVGFGEVVGTEAFF
DNA: TGCAGCGTTGGGTTTGGGGAAGTGGTTGGTACTGAAGCTTTCTTT

V: TRBV19
J: TRBJ1-1
D: TRBD1
size: -
CDR3: CASSPIGTGFEAFF
DNA: TGTGCCAGTAGCCCCATTGGGACAGGCTTTGAAGCTTTCTTT

V: TRBV19
J: TRBJ1-1
D: -
size: few
CDR3: CASSIGYTEAFF
DNA: TGTGCCAGTAGTATTGGCTACACTGAAGCTTTCTTT

V: TRBV27
J: TRBJ1-2
D: -
size: few
CDR3: CASSLSRSRGAGDGYTF
DNA: TGTGCCAGCAGTTTATCAAGGTCAAGGGGGGCCGGTGATGGCTACACCTTC

V: TRBV7-9
J: TRBJ2-3
D: -
size: -
CDR3: CASSPPGRGITDTQYF
DNA: TGTGCCAGCAGCCCCCCGGGCAGGGGTATCACAGATACGCAGTATTTT

V: TRBV11-3
J: TRBJ2-1
D: -
size: -
CDR3: CASSIGQPYNEQFF
DNA: TGTGCCAGCAGTATAGGACAGCCCTACAATGAGCAGTTCTTC

V: TRBV7-9
J: TRBJ1-5
D: -
size: few
CDR3: CASSSYSGPQHF
DNA: TGTGCCAGCAGCTCGTACAGCGGGCCCCAGCATTTT

V: TRBV27
J: TRBJ1-5
D: -
size: -
CDR3: CASSGLDQPQHF
DNA: TGTGCCAGCAGTGGCCTTGATCAGCCCCAGCATTTT

V: TRBV23-1
J: TRBJ1-2
D: TRBD1
size: -
CDR3: CASSQSPGQLNYGYTF
DNA: TGCGCCAGCAGTCAATCCCCGGGACAGTTGAACTATGGCTACACCTTC

V: TRBV6-1
J: TRBJ2-1
D: -
size: -
CDR3: CASSERGLNEQFF
DNA: TGTGCCAGCAGTGAAAGGGGCCTTAATGAGCAGTTCTTC

V: TRBV7-7
J: TRBJ1-3
D: -
size: -
CDR3: CASSSRGGSGNTIYF
DNA: TGTGCCAGCAGCTCGAGAGGTGGTTCTGGAAACACCATATATTTT

V: TRBV29-1
J: TRBJ1-4
D: -
size: -
CDR3: CSVAQGNNEKLFF
DNA: TGCAGCGTTGCACAGGGAAATAATGAAAAACTGTTTTTT

V: TRBV14
J: TRBJ2-5
D: TRBD1
size: -
CDR3: CASSPGTGYERGETQYF
DNA: TGTGCCAGCAGCCCCGGGACAGGTTATGAACGGGGGGAGACCCAGTACTTC

V: TRBV7-6
J: TRBJ2-3
D: TRBD2
size: -
CDR3: CASSLASGRRTDTQYF
DNA: TGTGCCAGCAGCTTGGCTAGCGGGAGACGCACAGATACGCAGTATTTT

V: TRBV5-4
J: TRBJ2-7
D: -
size: -
CDR3: CASSLVAGNKAEQYF
DNA: TGTGCCAGCAGCTTGGTCGCAGGGAATAAGGCCGAGCAGTACTTC

V: TRBV10-2
J: TRBJ1-1
D: -
size: -
CDR3: CASSPLRNTEAFF
DNA: TGCGCCAGCAGTCCACTGAGGAACACTGAAGCTTTCTTT

V: TRBV7-9
J: TRBJ2-2
D: -
size: once
CDR3: CASSVVLGYTGELFF
DNA: TGTGCCAGCAGCGTAGTTCTGGGGTACACCGGGGAGCTGTTTTTT

V: TRBV12-5
J: TRBJ2-3
D: TRBD2
size: -
CDR3: CASGLAGVPDTQYF
DNA: TGTGCTAGTGGTTTAGCGGGAGTTCCAGATACGCAGTATTTT

V: TRBV4-1
J: TRBJ1-2
D: -
size: -
CDR3: CASSAEHRDFPNRYTF
DNA: TGCGCCAGCAGCGCCGAACACCGGGACTTTCCTAATCGCTACACCTTC

V: TRBV7-9
J: TRBJ2-5
D: TRBD2
size: -
CDR3: CASSSGLAGGPGETQYF
DNA: TGTGCCAGCAGCTCCGGACTAGCGGGAGGGCCAGGGGAGACCCAGTACTTC

V: TRBV29-1
J: TRBJ1-2
D: -
size: few
CDR3: CSVARDNDLYGYTF
DNA: TGCAGCGTCGCCAGAGACAACGATTTGTATGGCTACACCTTC

V: TRBV28
J: TRBJ1-5
D: -
size: -
CDR3: CASSLDNQPQHF
DNA: TGTGCCAGCAGCCTAGACAATCAGCCCCAGCATTTT

V: TRBV14
J: TRBJ2-3
D: -
size: -
CDR3: CASSQGGTSTDTQYF
DNA: TGTGCCAGCAGCCAAGGAGGGACTAGCACAGATACGCAGTATTTT

V: TRBV5-4
J: TRBJ2-2
D: -
size: -
CDR3: CASSLVFPWNTGELFF
DNA: TGTGCCAGCAGCTTGGTGTTTCCCTGGAACACCGGGGAGCTGTTTTTT

V: TRBV28
J: TRBJ2-7
D: -
size: -
CDR3: CASSFYRRGSGEQYF
DNA: TGTGCCAGCAGTTTTTACCGCAGGGGTTCTGGCGAGCAGTACTTC

V: TRBV7-2
J: TRBJ2-2
D: TRBD2
size: -
CDR3: CASSLSAAGGEELFF
DNA: TGTGCCAGCAGCTTATCGGCGGCGGGAGGGGAGGAGCTGTTTTTT

V: TRBV4-3
J: TRBJ1-4
D: -
size: -
CDR3: CASSQGTAAGEKLFF
DNA: TGCGCCAGCAGCCAAGGGACAGCGGCGGGAGAAAAACTGTTTTTT

V: TRBV7-6
J: TRBJ2-2
D: TRBD1
size: -
CDR3: CASSPSPGQGPWITGELFF
DNA: TGTGCCAGCAGCCCGTCCCCGGGACAGGGGCCTTGGATCACCGGGGAGCTGTTTTTT

V: TRBV29-1
J: TRBJ1-2
D: TRBD1
size: -
CDR3: CSVIRQGAGVF
DNA: TGCAGCGTCATAAGACAGGGGGCAGGGGTCTTC

V: TRBV19
J: TRBJ2-1
D: TRBD2
size: -
CDR3: CASSIKLAGPGNEQFF
DNA: TGTGCCAGTAGTATAAAATTAGCGGGGCCCGGCAATGAGCAGTTCTTC

V: TRBV27
J: TRBJ2-7
D: TRBD1
size: -
CDR3: CASSSLTGTGAVEQYF
DNA: TGTGCCAGCAGTTCGCTAACCGGGACAGGGGCGGTGGAGCAGTACTTC

V: TRBV27
J: TRBJ1-1
D: -
size: -
CDR3: CASSSRTDPTEAFF
DNA: TGTGCCAGCAGTTCACGGACGGATCCCACTGAAGCTTTCTTT

V: TRBV27
J: TRBJ2-7
D: TRBD2
size: -
CDR3: CASSFHRTSGPYEQYF
DNA: TGTGCCAGCAGTTTTCACAGGACTAGCGGACCCTACGAGCAGTACTTC

V: TRBV11-2
J: TRBJ2-5
D: -
size: -
CDR3: CASSLTGLQETQYF
DNA: TGTGCCAGCAGCTTAACAGGGCTTCAAGAGACCCAGTACTTC

V: TRBV27
J: TRBJ2-7
D: TRBD2
size: -
CDR3: CASSPPNIVTSGRPYEQYF
DNA: TGTGCCAGCAGTCCACCTAACATAGTGACTAGCGGGAGGCCCTACGAGCAGTACTTC

V: TRBV15
J: TRBJ2-2
D: TRBD2
size: -
CDR3: CATLSRAGGLTGELFF
DNA: TGTGCCACCCTAAGTCGCGCGGGAGGCCTCACCGGGGAGCTGTTTTTT

V: TRBV29-1
J: TRBJ2-7
D: -
size: -
CDR3: CSVVSRDPYEQYF
DNA: TGCAGCGTTGTCAGCAGGGACCCCTACGAGCAGTACTTC

V: TRBV6-1
J: TRBJ2-3
D: TRBD1
size: once
CDR3: CASCVDRVTDTQYF
DNA: TGTGCCAGCTGTGTTGACAGGGTCACAGATACGCAGTATTTT

V: TRBV19
J: TRBJ2-1
D: -
size: -
CDR3: CASSIVDSFYNEQFF
DNA: TGTGCCAGTAGTATAGTGGACAGCTTCTACAATGAGCAGTTCTTC

V: TRBV4-1
J: TRBJ1-5
D: -
size: -
CDR3: CASSQVSSPRENQPQHF
DNA: TGCGCCAGCAGCCAAGTAAGTTCCCCCCGGGAAAATCAGCCCCAGCATTTT

V: TRBV19
J: TRBJ1-4
D: TRBD1
size: -
CDR3: CASSGGQSHEKLFF
DNA: TGTGCCAGTAGTGGGGGACAGTCCCACGAAAAACTGTTTTTT

V: TRBV7-9
J: TRBJ1-2
D: TRBD1
size: -
CDR3: CASSDPQGAYGYTF
DNA: TGTGCCAGCAGCGACCCACAGGGGGCATATGGCTACACCTTC

V: TRBV7-9
J: TRBJ1-1
D: -
size: few
CDR3: CASSLVIGDHTEAFF
DNA: TGTGCCAGCAGCTTAGTAATTGGGGACCACACTGAAGCTTTCTTT

V: TRBV6-5
J: TRBJ1-5
D: -
size: -
CDR3: CASSARGYPNQPQHF
DNA: TGTGCCAGCAGTGCTCGGGGTTACCCCAATCAGCCCCAGCATTTT

V: TRBV10-1
J: TRBJ2-7
D: -
size: -
CDR3: CASRPDGTYEQYF
DNA: TGCGCCAGCAGACCGGACGGGACCTACGAGCAGTACTTC

V: TRBV27
J: TRBJ2-3
D: -
size: -
CDR3: CASSLSGSRDTQYF
DNA: TGTGCCAGCAGCCTTAGTGGGAGTCGAGATACGCAGTATTTT

V: TRBV30
J: TRBJ2-3
D: -
size: -
CDR3: CAWSWGASSTDTQYF
DNA: TGTGCCTGGAGTTGGGGGGCTAGTAGCACAGATACGCAGTATTTT

V: TRBV11-2
J: TRBJ2-3
D: -
size: once
CDR3: CASSPTLQDTQYF
DNA: TGTGCCAGCAGCCCTACCCTGCAAGATACGCAGTATTTT

V: TRBV29-1
J: TRBJ2-1
D: TRBD2
size: -
CDR3: CSGAGLAGANEQFF
DNA: TGCAGCGGGGCGGGACTAGCGGGAGCTAATGAGCAGTTCTTC

V: TRBV6-5
J: TRBJ1-2
D: -
size: -
CDR3: CASTLSTVNYGYTF
DNA: TGTGCCAGCACCCTATCGACGGTTAACTATGGCTACACCTTC

V: TRBV4-2
J: TRBJ2-2
D: -
size: -
CDR3: CASSQRGLETNTGELFF
DNA: TGTGCCAGCAGCCAGAGAGGACTGGAAACGAACACCGGGGAGCTGTTTTTT